This T cell receptor (beta chain) is from a study of T cell responses to AZD1222 COVID-19 vaccine. Study findings and constraints: Donors in the cohort were predominantly white British and more often female, and clonal diversity was possibly underestimated. The repertoires were collected only after the peak T cell response. Only a handful of people who got AZD1222 tested seropositive at baseline.

Profiled with immunoSEQ multiplex PCR; TCRdb holds only in-frame clones, not every one. The sample lists around 200,000 clones; under 95% were seen once. The CDR3 contains 14 residues. The germline gives CDR1 SNHLY, CDR2 FYNNEI. Trimming took 4 bases from V and 8 from J, leaving 12 bases between them. Turning to this clone: The antigen remains unidentified.

The receptor was derived from an adult in good health. V is TRBV2 and J is TRBJ1-6, with TRBD1 as a possible D gene (5 bases). The sample here was peripheral blood, taken on day 0 of AZD1222 vaccination. The CDR3 loop reads CASSAGTDHSPLHF. CDR3 coding DNA: TGTGCCAGCAGTGCCGGGACGGACCATTCACCCCTCCACTTT.